This T cell receptor beta chain originates from a study of blood T cell repertoires in COVID-19. The overall study: Samples representing acute and convalescent COVID-19 were sourced from the United States, Italy and Spain.

Authors' processing steps: Amplified reference gene primers provided the basis for estimating nucleated cell counts. The assay was immunoSEQ multiplex PCR, and TCRdb's table has in-frame clones only and misses some. V, J and clone size derive from that table, while D and trimming were established from the DNA sequence. The repertoire has roughly 500,000 clones, 70% to 90% of them found once; the top ten carry approximately 3%. V was pared by 1 base and J by 1 base, with 10 bases between. Germline V gene sequence: CDR1 SEHNR, CDR2 FQNEAQ (reference sequence). The CDR3 runs 15 residues. Sequencing used peripheral blood. The sequence came from a human donor in a cohort sampled during active COVID-19. This chain links TRBV7-9 with TRBJ1-1, with TRBD1 as a possible D gene (5 bases). The CDR3 DNA sequence: TGTGCCAGCAGCTTAGTCGGGACTTCGAACACTGAAGCTTTCTTT. It specifies CASSLVGTSNTEAFF.